This T cell receptor (beta chain) was found in a study of blood T cell repertoires in COVID-19 (dated by TCRdb to 2020 to 2022). Describing the broader study: Samples from collaborators originated in the United States, Italy and Spain and spanned both the acute and convalescent phases of COVID-19. The samples were drawn from the first 160 participants of the ongoing ImmuneRACE study and from 1,254 subjects provided by 6 global collaborators. Subjects who had been exposed to COVID-19, were actively infected with it, or had recovered from it provided the deeply sampled blood TCRbeta repertoires that made up the dataset. A freely available public database, intended as a resource for researchers studying the immune response to SARS-CoV-2, is where the repertoires were released. The material from the prospective study consisted of cDNA or gDNA derived from T cells, B-cell-depleted T cells, or PBMCs. A de-identified subject ID, COVID-19 status, age in years and sex were almost always included in the sample metadata. Where available, HLA class I and class II types were obtained from metadata supplied by the sample provider rather than from assay-based typing.

The paper's findings and limits, for the study overall: The amount of clinical and demographic metadata varied by source and participant and was provided uncurated.

The immunoSEQ Assay, a bias-controlled multiplex PCR, was used to amplify TCRbeta CDR3 regions from genomic DNA. Concerning the study's data processing: Within the assay, amplification of reference gene primers was used to estimate how many nucleated cells each sample contained. To quantify the absolute abundance of each unique TCRbeta CDR3 rearrangement, sequence reads were collapsed and filtered. For each sample, productive Simpson clonality was calculated by taking the square root of Simpson's diversity index across productive rearrangements. TCRdb re-hosts the immuneACCESS table, in-frame sequences only. Its copies lack some clones; in the studies checked, an unresolved V gene accounts for under half of them, and the cause for the rest is not known. V and J calls and clone size are given by that table; D and trimming were obtained from the DNA. In all, the sample holds roughly 200,000 clones, and roughly nine tenths of those were seen once. Around 4.2% of the sample belongs to the ten largest clones.

Inclusive of the bounding cysteine and phenylalanine, the CDR3 is 15 residues long. This entry keeps only the CDR3 DNA: 45 bases, framed from base 1. From V the trimming removes 3 bases and from J it removes 11 bases, while the gene matches leave 11 bases of the junction unaccounted for. CDR1 and CDR2, per the germline V gene, are SGDLS and YYNGEE. Notes on this clone: The antigen it recognizes is unknown. The input lacks base qualities; no much larger clone sits a single base away.

Participants in the prospective study were aged roughly 18 to 100 years, lived in 20 to 25 United States geographic areas, and enrolled through a virtual design. Cohort assignment in the prospective study relied on participant-reported clinical history from a screening survey and a study questionnaire. Each participant in the prospective study had whole blood, serum and a nasopharyngeal or oropharyngeal swab collected by mobile phlebotomists. Participants in the prospective study had the option to provide additional blood draws and questionnaires over a roughly two-month period. Blood samples from the prospective study were shipped frozen or at room temperature prior to DNA extraction.

The chain employs TRBV9 and TRBJ2-2, with TRBD1 matching 9 junction bases. The material sequenced was PBMCs or T cells enriched from blood (not recorded which). The receptor was isolated from a woman in her twenties or thirties with acute COVID-19. The DNA reads as follows: TGTGCCAGCAGCGACCCGGGACAGGGTCTTGTAGAGCTGTTTTTT. This gives the protein CASSDPGQGLVELFF.